Presented here are 27 T cell receptor beta chains from one specimen sequenced in a study of shared clonotypes between healthy human individuals. Sequencing was performed with immunoSEQ multiplex PCR; in TCRdb, only in-frame clones are kept and a portion is missing. Among 470,000 or so clones, about 85% were seen once, and the ten largest hold about 13%. Sequenced material: PBMCs. These TCRs come from a woman in her 40s in good health. Some clones in this sample may be carry-over from other donors' samples.

CDR3 protein: CASSTYNEQFF. CDR3 in DNA: TGTGCCAGCAGCACATACAATGAGCAGTTCTTC. The rearrangement joins TRBV2 to TRBJ2-1; no clear D gene. Germline assignment: CDR1 SNHLY and CDR2 FYNNEI. Trimming removed 6 bases at V and 4 bases at J, with 4 bases between. The CDR3 covers 11 residues.

The chain couples TRBV5-6 to TRBJ2-7, with D unclear. The CDR3 consists of 16 residues. Germline assignment: CDR1 SGHDT and CDR2 YYEEEE. The germline V and J ends were trimmed by 3 bases and 3 bases, with 19 bases remaining between them. This CDR3 is CASSSANTQEYYEQYF. The CDR3 coding sequence is TGTGCCAGCAGCTCCGCCAATACCCAAGAGTACTACGAGCAGTACTTC.

This chain links TRBV6-1 with TRBJ2-5; 10 nucleotides line up with TRBD2. Germline-derived CDR1 and CDR2 are MNHNS and SASEGT. V was pared by 4 bases and J by 5 bases, with 16 bases of the junction left unmatched. This CDR3 region has 18 residues. The CDR3 DNA is TGTGCCAGCAGTGGCCGACATGGTGGAGAACTAGCGGGGGAGACCCAGTACTTC. Its translation: CASSGRHGGELAGETQYF.

As concerns this clone: With only one base between it and a far larger clone, this is likely a read error. Different DNA sequences within this sample yield the same CDR3. J is TRBJ2-3 and V is TRBV7-2; TRBD2 agrees at 9 bases. The trim removed 5 bases at V and 0 bases at J, leaving 12 bases unmatched. Germline CDR1 and CDR2: SGHTA and FQGNSA. The CDR3 is made up of 18 amino acids. CDR3 region: CASSLVLAGGPSTDTQYF. The CDR3 DNA follows: TGTGCCAGCAGCCTCGTGCTGGCGGGAGGGCCCAGCACAGATACGCAGTATTTT.

This chain joins TRBV5-6 and TRBJ1-1; 7 bases are shared with TRBD1. The CDR3 length is 14 residues. V gave up 4 bases and J gave up 5 bases; unmatched junction bases: 8. Germline lookup yields CDR1 SGHDT and CDR2 YYEEEE. This CDR3 is CASSLQGRRTEAFF. The CDR3, as DNA: TGTGCCAGCAGCCTACAGGGGAGAAGGACTGAAGCTTTCTTT.

CDR3 amino acids: CASSLVVGGGHEQFF. As DNA, the CDR3 is TGTGCCAGCAGCTTAGTGGTCGGCGGGGGCCATGAGCAGTTCTTC. The chain carries TRBV7-7 and TRBJ2-1; D perhaps matches TRBD2 (7 bases). This CDR3 is 15 amino acids long. CDR1 is SSHAT and CDR2 is FNYEAQ in the germline V gene (reference sequence). The V gene lost 1 base and the J gene lost 8 bases, with 15 bases spanning the gap. Together with reference TRBV7-7 and TRBJ2-1, the CDR3 gives the full variable domain: GAGVSQSPRYKVTKRGQDVTLRCDPISSHATLYWYQQALGQGPEFLTYFNYEAQPDKSGLPSDRFSAERPEGSISTLTIQRTEQRDSAMYRCASSLVVGGGHEQFFGPGTRLTVL.

This clone was recorded a few times. J is TRBJ2-7 and V is TRBV2; weak D call: TRBD2 (6 bases). Trimming pared 7 bases from V and 4 bases from J, leaving 11 bases between. CDR3 length: 12 amino acids. Germline lookup yields CDR1 SNHLY and CDR2 FYNNEI. CDR3 sequence: CASTAEGYEQYF. CDR3 coding DNA: TGTGCCAGCACCGCGGAGGGTTACGAGCAGTACTTC.

V and J are TRBV7-8 and TRBJ2-4; D possibly corresponds to TRBD1 (6 bases). This CDR3 has 18 residues. V gave up 2 bases and J gave up 1 base, with 18 bases separating them. Germline V CDR1 and CDR2: SGHVS, FQNEAQ. The CDR3: CASSLWPQGSNAKNIQYF. In DNA form, the CDR3 reads TGTGCCAGCAGCTTATGGCCCCAGGGGAGTAATGCCAAAAACATTCAGTACTTC.

The chain joins TRBV21-1 to TRBJ2-7; TRBD1, the table's D call, was not compared with the DNA. TRBV21-1 is a pseudogene. The CDR3 contains 12 residues. Written as DNA, the CDR3 is TGTGCCAGCAGACCAGGAAGATACGAGCAGTACTTC. Translation gives CASRPGRYEQYF.

The chain links TRBV21-1 to TRBJ2-2; TRBD2, as called in the table, went unchecked against the DNA. TRBV21-1 is noted as a pseudogene. The CDR3 runs to 17 residues. CDR3 loop: CASSKGLAGELTGELFF. CDR3 DNA sequence: TGTGCCAGCAGCAAAGGCCTAGCGGGAGAGTTAACCGGGGAGCTGTTTTTT.

This clone has a single count. A far larger clone lies a single base away; this is likely a read error. The sample contains more than one DNA sequence encoding this CDR3. This rearrangement joins TRBV20-1 to TRBJ1-1; D not certain. Germline V lookup: CDR1 DFQATT, CDR2 SNEGSKA (reference sequence). This CDR3 comprises 11 residues. V was trimmed by 3 bases and J by 8 bases, leaving 10 bases between them. The DNA of the CDR3 is TGCAGTGCTAGCATGGGCCTCGAAGCTTTCTTT. Amino acid sequence: CSASMGLEAFF.

The rearrangement uses TRBV18 and TRBJ2-6; TRBD1 agrees at 12 bases. V trimming: 1 base; J trimming: 4 bases; junction bases outside the gene matches: 5. The CDR3 sequence is 18 residues long. Germline loops: CDR1 KGHSH, CDR2 LQKENI. The CDR3 sequence is CASSPLGQGALGANVLTF. For the CDR3, the DNA is TGTGCCAGCTCACCACTGGGACAGGGGGCGCTCGGGGCCAACGTCCTGACTTTC.

There are many counts of this clone. The chain carries TRBV19 and TRBJ1-1, with a possible D match to TRBD1 (5 bases). This CDR3 is built from 14 residues. Germline CDR1 and CDR2: LNHDA and SQIVND (reference sequence). The ends were cut back, 8 bases at V and 2 bases at J, with 15 bases in the middle. CDR3 bases: TGTGCCAGTCGAGGCGGGGCTACTAACACTGAAGCTTTCTTT. Translated: CASRGGATNTEAFF. Full variable domain (remainder filled in from reference TRBV19 and TRBJ1-1): DGGITQSPKYLFRKEGQNVTLSCEQNLNHDAMYWYRQDPGQGLRLIYYSQIVNDFQKGDIAEGYSVSREKKESFPLTVTSAQKNPTAFYLCASRGGATNTEAFFGQGTRLTVV.

The chain carries TRBV4-2 and TRBJ2-7; TRBD1 agrees at 7 bases. J lost 3 bases, V lost 2 bases, and 4 bases had no gene match. There are 14 residues in the CDR3. Germline V gene sequence: CDR1 LGHNA, CDR2 YNFKEQ. The CDR3 sequence is CASSQYRDSYEQYF. Written as DNA, the CDR3 is TGTGCCAGCAGCCAATACCGGGACAGCTACGAGCAGTACTTC.

Regarding this clone: One base separates it from a far larger clone, so it is likely a read error. The CDR3 end shows no conserved phenylalanine or tryptophan, and so a read error is likely. The chain couples TRBV10-3 to TRBJ1-2; no reliable D call. V shed 6 bases and J shed 1 base, with 12 bases lying between them. CDR3 length equals 14 residues. Per the germline V gene, CDR1 is ENHRY and CDR2 is SYGVKD. The CDR3 is CAIRAGNSNYGYTL. Here the CDR3 DNA reads TGTGCCATCAGAGCCGGGAACAGTAACTATGGCTACACCTTA.

This clone was recorded only once. The chain has TRBV7-8 and TRBJ2-5; 10 bases align to TRBD2. Per germline, CDR1 SGHVS and CDR2 FQNEAQ. Trimming removed 5 bases from V and 4 bases from J; junction bases left unmatched: 4. CDR3 size: 14 residues. The CDR3 coding sequence is TGTGCCAGCAGCACAATAGCGGGAGGAGAGACCCAGTACTTC. Translating it yields CASSTIAGGETQYF.

A remark on this clone: A single base is all that separates this from a far larger clone, so a read error is likely. This chain uses TRBV5-1 with TRBJ1-5; D may be TRBD1 (6 bases). Deletions cut 6 bases from V and 7 bases from J, with 20 bases between. The germline V gene has CDR1 SGHRS and CDR2 YFSETQ. The CDR3 runs 15 residues. The CDR3 here is CASNLNNRVRQPQHF. In DNA, the CDR3 is TGCGCCAGCAACTTAAACAACAGGGTTCGCCAGCCCCAGCATTTT.

This clone was recorded once. A far larger clone lies a single base away; this is likely a read error. This chain joins TRBV18 and TRBJ2-1, with TRBD2 as a possible D gene (6 bases). The CDR3 consists of 14 residues. Germline values: CDR1 KGHSH, CDR2 LQKENI. Trimming removed 4 bases at V and 5 bases at J, with 12 bases between. The CDR3 DNA reads as TGTGCCAGCTCACAGAGCGGGTTTAACAATGAGCAGTTCTTC. Translation gives CASSQSGFNNEQFF.

Concerning this clone: One base away lies a much larger clone, so this may be a sequencing read error. The V gene is TRBV7-9, the J gene TRBJ2-1; D might be TRBD2 (6 bases). CDR3 length: 19 residues. CDR1 is SEHNR and CDR2 is FQNEAQ in the germline V gene (reference sequence). Trimming removed 1 base at V and 0 bases at J, with 19 bases between. The CDR3 loop reads CASSLEGRRAPSSYNEQFF. The CDR3 DNA reads TGTGCCAGCAGCTTAGAGGGCAGGAGGGCCCCAAGCTCCTACAATGAGCAGTTCTTC.

Here the CDR3 reads CASSSGNTIYF. In nucleotides, the CDR3 is TGTGCCAGCAGCTCTGGAAACACCATATATTTT. The chain combines TRBV7-2 with TRBJ1-3; D uncertain. Germline V lookup: CDR1 SGHTA, CDR2 FQGNSA. The CDR3 covers 11 residues. With 4 bases removed from V and 2 bases from J, the gap between germline ends came to 0 bases.

Remarks on this clone: A far larger clone is one base from this, pointing to a likely read error. Other DNA sequences of this sample code for an identical CDR3. V gene TRBV25-1 combines with J gene TRBJ2-5; TRBD1 matches at 9 bases. The CDR3 covers 15 residues. V shed 5 bases and J 4 bases; nucleotides not matched to a gene: 8. The germline V gene encodes CDR1 MGHDK and CDR2 SYGVNS. The CDR3 bases are TGTGCCAGCAGTCTCGAGGGACAGGGATCAGAGACCCAGTACTTC. This sequence encodes CASSLEGQGSETQYF.

For this clone: Since a far larger clone is one base different, this is likely a read error. The sample has other DNA sequences that encode this CDR3 too. The chain uses TRBV9 and TRBJ2-5, with 7 bases lining up with TRBD1. The germline gives CDR1 SGDLS, CDR2 YYNGEE. The J segment lost 2 bases and the V segment lost 4 bases, leaving 8 bases of the junction unmatched. The CDR3 has 15 residues. In DNA form, the CDR3 reads TGTGCCAGCAGCCTTACAGGGGAAACACAAGAGACCCAGTACTTC. It yields the protein CASSLTGETQETQYF. Drawing the rest from reference TRBV9 and TRBJ2-5, the complete variable domain is DSGVTQTPKHLITATGQRVTLRCSPRSGDLSVYWYQQSLDQGLQFLIQYYNGEERAKGNILERFSAQQFPDLHSELNLSSLELGDSALYFCASSLTGETQETQYFGPGTRLLVL.

The chain employs TRBV11-2 and TRBJ2-1; 10 positions match TRBD2. Germline trimming cut 5 bases from V and 8 bases from J; bases unmatched to any gene: 3. CDR1 and CDR2 (germline): SGHAT, FQNNGV. The CDR3 runs 13 residues. CDR3 nucleotide sequence: TGTGCCAGCAGCAAGACTAGCGGGTATGAGCAGTTCTTC. This gives the protein CASSKTSGYEQFF.

This rearrangement joins TRBV27 to TRBJ2-7; D is unclear. CDR3 length: 13 amino acids. Looked up from germline, CDR1 is MNHEY and CDR2 is SMNVEV (reference sequence). In DNA, the CDR3 is TGTGCTAGGTATCCAGGCAGATCCTACGAGCAGTACTTC. It is translated as CARYPGRSYEQYF.

The chain carries TRBV30 and TRBJ1-3; D uncertain. CDR1 GTSNPN and CDR2 SVGIG come from the germline V gene (reference sequence). This CDR3 is built from 13 residues. V was trimmed by 3 bases and J by 6 bases, leaving 12 bases between them. The CDR3 sequence is CAWSRVGENTIYF. The DNA for the CDR3 is TGTGCCTGGAGCCGTGTAGGCGAAAACACCATATATTTT.

This clone was seen a single time. This probably arose from a read error, given a far larger clone one base away. The sample has other DNA sequences that encode this CDR3 too. V gene TRBV15 combines with J gene TRBJ1-1, with D unresolved. CDR1 and CDR2 from the germline V gene are LNHNV and YYDKDF (reference sequence). The CDR3 contains 16 residues. Trimming left V 0 bases short and J 0 bases short, with 11 bases between. The chain's CDR3 is CATSREGGALNTEAFF. The DNA for the CDR3 is TGTGCCACCAGCAGAGAAGGTGGAGCCCTGAACACTGAAGCTTTCTTT.

This chain connects TRBV7-9 to TRBJ1-5, with D tentatively TRBD1 (6 bases). This CDR3 comprises 14 residues. Germline lookup yields CDR1 SEHNR and CDR2 FQNEAQ (reference sequence). Trimming pared 6 bases from V and 5 bases from J, leaving 14 bases between. The CDR3 sequence: CASSELDSDQPQHF. In DNA, the CDR3 is TGTGCCAGCAGTGAATTGGACAGCGATCAGCCCCAGCATTTT.